This is a list of T cell receptor beta chains from one sample in a study of T cell responses to AZD1222 COVID-19 vaccine. Using immunoSEQ multiplex PCR, the repertoire was profiled, and TCRdb retains in-frame clones only, with some absent. Among approximately 140,000 clones listed, about nine tenths were seen once. The source was peripheral blood, collected on day 0 of AZD1222 vaccination. The receptors were gathered from an adult in good health. Both conserved end residues are part of each CDR3. D genes are given only for firm matches. Size values are once, few and many counts, or a class for expanded clones, and some rows have none.

j_gene | d_gene | abundance | v_gene | len | CDR3aa | CDR3nt
TRBJ2-1 | NA | NA | TRBV27 | 16 | CASSSSRGSMVNEQFF | TGTGCCAGCAGTTCCTCGAGAGGGAGCATGGTCAATGAGCAGTTCTTC
TRBJ1-2 | NA | NA | TRBV5-4 | 15 | CASSPRGGVDYGYTF | TGTGCCAGCAGCCCAAGGGGGGGGGTTGACTATGGCTACACCTTC
TRBJ1-4 | NA | NA | TRBV7-9 | 15 | CASSFWGLTNEKLFF | TGTGCCAGCAGCTTTTGGGGGCTAACTAATGAAAAACTGTTTTTT
TRBJ2-7 | NA | once | TRBV5-4 | 13 | CASSPGPAYGQYF | TGTGCCAGCAGCCCTGGACCCGCATATGGGCAGTACTTC
TRBJ1-2 | NA | NA | TRBV5-4 | 15 | CASSLEATGPYGYTF | TGTGCCAGCAGCTTGGAAGCGACAGGCCCATATGGCTACACCTTC
TRBJ1-2 | NA | NA | TRBV5-4 | 16 | CASSTPLGGANYGYTF | TGTGCCAGCAGCACCCCCTTGGGTGGGGCTAACTATGGCTACACCTTC
TRBJ2-4 | TRBD2 | NA | TRBV4-2 | 14 | CASNTPERGNIQYF | TGTGCCAGCAACACCCCCGAGCGGGGAAACATTCAGTACTTC
TRBJ1-4 | NA | NA | TRBV21-1 | 18 | CASSKAPGQGGANEKLFF | TGTGCCAGCAGCAAAGCGCCGGGACAGGGTGGGGCTAATGAAAAACTGTTTTTT
TRBJ2-3 | TRBD2 | NA | TRBV9 | 19 | CASSVGASGRALSTDTQYF | TGTGCCAGCAGCGTAGGGGCTAGCGGGAGGGCCTTGAGCACAGATACGCAGTATTTT
TRBJ1-2 | NA | NA | TRBV12-5 | 16 | CASGLVHRDQNYGYTF | TGTGCTAGTGGTTTGGTACACCGCGACCAGAACTATGGCTACACCTTC
TRBJ2-7 | TRBD2 | NA | TRBV5-1 | 15 | CASSLVAGITYEQYF | TGCGCCAGCAGCTTGGTAGCGGGGATAACCTACGAGCAGTACTTC
TRBJ1-1 | NA | NA | TRBV30 | 10 | CAWTGKEAFF | TGTGCCTGGACTGGGAAAGAAGCTTTCTTT
TRBJ1-2 | NA | NA | TRBV13 | 14 | CASSLEQGAYGYTF | TGTGCCAGCAGCTTAGAACAGGGTGCCTATGGCTACACCTTC
TRBJ2-3 | NA | NA | TRBV10-2 | 12 | CASGRTTDTQYF | TGCGCCAGCGGACGGACCACAGATACGCAGTATTTT